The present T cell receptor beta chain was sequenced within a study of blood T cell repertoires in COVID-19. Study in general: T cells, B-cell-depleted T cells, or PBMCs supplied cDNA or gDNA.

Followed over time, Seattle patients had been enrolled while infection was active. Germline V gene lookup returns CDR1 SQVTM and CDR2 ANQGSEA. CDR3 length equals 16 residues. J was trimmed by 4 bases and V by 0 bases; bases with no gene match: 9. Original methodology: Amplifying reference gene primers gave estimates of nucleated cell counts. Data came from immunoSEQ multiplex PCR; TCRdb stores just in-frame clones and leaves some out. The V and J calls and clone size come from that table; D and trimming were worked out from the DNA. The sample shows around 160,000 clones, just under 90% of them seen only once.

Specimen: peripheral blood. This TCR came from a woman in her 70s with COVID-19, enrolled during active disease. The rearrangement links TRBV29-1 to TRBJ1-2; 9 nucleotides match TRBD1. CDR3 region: CSVEDPYRGQGYGYTF. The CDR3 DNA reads TGCAGCGTTGAAGATCCCTACAGGGGGCAGGGCTATGGCTACACCTTC.